This T cell receptor (beta chain) was sequenced during a study of T cell responses to AZD1222 COVID-19 vaccine. Measured with immunoSEQ multiplex PCR; TCRdb has only the in-frame clones, and not every one. Here the sample spans some 120,000 clones, 88% being singletons. Trimming pared 7 bases from V and 4 bases from J, leaving 7 bases between. CDR3 size: 11 residues. The germline V gene encodes CDR1 MDHEN and CDR2 SYDVKM. Whether given at about 4 or about 12 weeks, second doses were pooled. With respect to this clone: Its antigen remains unknown.

Points from the study as a whole: An increase in Spike-specific TCR breadth and depth was observed after two AZD1222 doses. Most donors were white British and more were female, and clonal diversity was possibly underestimated. Repertoires were sampled only after the peak T cell response.

The sequencing used peripheral blood, collected 28 days after the second AZD1222 dose. V gene TRBV28 combines with J gene TRBJ1-1, with D unresolved. This TCR was sampled from an adult who received the AZD1222 COVID-19 vaccine. CDR3 protein: CASTWGTEAFF. The CDR3 nucleotides are TGTGCCAGCACCTGGGGCACTGAAGCTTTCTTT.